The clone carrying this T cell receptor beta chain appeared a few times. This CDR3 spans 15 amino acids. Deletions cut 6 bases from V and 0 bases from J, with 12 bases between. Germline CDR1 is SNHLY and CDR2 is FYNNEI. The source of the sample is a study of blood T cell repertoires in COVID-19. Data came from immunoSEQ multiplex PCR; TCRdb stores just in-frame clones and leaves some out. Among 190,000 or so clones listed, over 75% were seen once. This clonotype originated in a woman aged 80 or over with active or convalescent COVID-19. The sample was peripheral blood. V is TRBV2 and J is TRBJ1-5; maybe TRBD1 (5 bases). The CDR3 loop is CASRQAGYSNQPQHF. The CDR3 nucleotides are TGTGCCAGCAGACAGGCGGGGTATAGCAATCAGCCCCAGCATTTT.